The clone carrying this T cell receptor beta chain showed up many times. Antigen specificity is unknown. The sample originates from a study of T cell repertoires in cytomegalovirus infection. Overall study: Both a matching HLA type and CMV infection were indicated by public TCR beta signatures.

Germline loops: CDR1 SGHTA, CDR2 FQGNSA. V was trimmed by 5 bases and J by 2 bases, leaving 12 bases between them. The CDR3 runs to 14 residues. Study-level points and caveats: CMV-specific TCR beta clonotypes restricted by HLA-C were the ones dominating the ex vivo response. The cumulative frequency of public TCR beta families identified carriers of CMV plus the relevant HLA.

Using its own MiXCR run on the reads, TCRdb lists one record per CDR3 protein. Counted here are approximately 240,000 distinct CDR3 sequences, around an eighth occurring once; the ten biggest clones make up under 2%. The chain couples TRBV7-2 to TRBJ2-5; D is unclear. Material: PBMCs. This receptor was taken from a human donor in good health (CMV status not recorded). Some clones in this sample may be carry-over from other donors' samples. CDR3 residues: CASSPRTDQETQYF. CDR3 nucleotide sequence: TGTGCCAGCAGCCCCAGGACGGATCAAGAGACCCAGTACTTC.